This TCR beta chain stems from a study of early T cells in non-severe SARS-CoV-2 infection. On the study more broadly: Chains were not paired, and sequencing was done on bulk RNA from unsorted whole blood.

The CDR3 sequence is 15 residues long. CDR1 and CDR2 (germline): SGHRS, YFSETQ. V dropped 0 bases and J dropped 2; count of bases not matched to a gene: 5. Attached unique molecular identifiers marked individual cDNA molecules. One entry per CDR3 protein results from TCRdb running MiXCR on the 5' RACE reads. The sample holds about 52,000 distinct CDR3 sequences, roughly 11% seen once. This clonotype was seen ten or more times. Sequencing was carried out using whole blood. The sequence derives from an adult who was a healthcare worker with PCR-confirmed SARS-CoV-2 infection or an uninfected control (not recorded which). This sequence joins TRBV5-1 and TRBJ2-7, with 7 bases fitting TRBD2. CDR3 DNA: TGCGCCAGCAGCTTGGATCTAGCGGATACCTACGAGCAGTACTTC. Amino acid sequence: CASSLDLADTYEQYF.